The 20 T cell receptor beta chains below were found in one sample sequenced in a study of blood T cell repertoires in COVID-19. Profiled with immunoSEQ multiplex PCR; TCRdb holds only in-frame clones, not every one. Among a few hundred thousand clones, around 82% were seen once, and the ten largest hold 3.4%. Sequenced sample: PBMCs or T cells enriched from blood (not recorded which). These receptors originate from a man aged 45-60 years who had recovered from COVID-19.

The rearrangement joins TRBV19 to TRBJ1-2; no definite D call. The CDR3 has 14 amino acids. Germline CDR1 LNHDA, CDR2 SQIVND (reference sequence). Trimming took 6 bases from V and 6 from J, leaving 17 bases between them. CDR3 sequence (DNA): TGTGCCAGTAGACGGGGAAATATTGGGGATGGCTACACCTTC. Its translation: CASRRGNIGDGYTF.

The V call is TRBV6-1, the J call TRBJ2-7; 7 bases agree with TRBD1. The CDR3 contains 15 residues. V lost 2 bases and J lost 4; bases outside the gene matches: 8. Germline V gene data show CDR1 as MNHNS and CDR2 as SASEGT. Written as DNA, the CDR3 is TGTGCCAGCAGTGAACCACGGACAGGTCTATACGAGCAGTACTTC. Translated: CASSEPRTGLYEQYF.

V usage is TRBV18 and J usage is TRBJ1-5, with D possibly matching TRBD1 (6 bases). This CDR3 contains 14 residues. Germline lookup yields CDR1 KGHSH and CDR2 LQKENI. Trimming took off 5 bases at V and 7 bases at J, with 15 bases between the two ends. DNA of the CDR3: TGTGCCAGCTCATTACAGGGCGGGAGGCAGCCCCAGCATTTT. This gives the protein CASSLQGGRQPQHF. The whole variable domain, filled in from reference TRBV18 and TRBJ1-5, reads NAGVMQNPRHLVRRRGQEARLRCSPMKGHSHVYWYRQLPEEGLKFMVYLQKENIIDESGMPKERFSAEFPKEGPSILRIQQVVRGDSAAYFCASSLQGGRQPQHFGDGTRLSIL.

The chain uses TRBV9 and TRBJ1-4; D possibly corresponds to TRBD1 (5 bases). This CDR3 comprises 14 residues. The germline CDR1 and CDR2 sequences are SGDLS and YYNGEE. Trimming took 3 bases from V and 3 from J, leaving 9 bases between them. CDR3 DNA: TGTGCCAGCAGCGGCGGGACGCCTAATGAAAAACTGTTTTTT. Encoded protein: CASSGGTPNEKLFF.

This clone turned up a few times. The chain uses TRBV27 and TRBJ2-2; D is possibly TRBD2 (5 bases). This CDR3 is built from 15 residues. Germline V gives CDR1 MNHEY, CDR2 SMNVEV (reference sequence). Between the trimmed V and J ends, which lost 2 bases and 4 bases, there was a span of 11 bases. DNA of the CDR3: TGTGCCAGCAGTTTAGTTTTGGGGAGCACCGGGGAGCTGTTTTTT. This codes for CASSLVLGSTGELFF.

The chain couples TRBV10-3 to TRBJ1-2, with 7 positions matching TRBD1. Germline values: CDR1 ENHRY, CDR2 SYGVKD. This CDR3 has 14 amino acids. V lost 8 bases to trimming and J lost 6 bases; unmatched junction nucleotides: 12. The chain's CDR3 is CAIGRLGGEDGYTF. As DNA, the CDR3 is TGTGCCATCGGGCGGTTAGGGGGCGAAGATGGCTACACCTTC.

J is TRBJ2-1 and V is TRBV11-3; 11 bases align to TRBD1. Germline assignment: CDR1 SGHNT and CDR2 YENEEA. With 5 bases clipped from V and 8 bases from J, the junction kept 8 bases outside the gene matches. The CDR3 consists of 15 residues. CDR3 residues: CASSPPGTGGDEQFF. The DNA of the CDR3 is TGTGCCAGCAGCCCGCCCGGGACAGGGGGTGATGAGCAGTTCTTC.

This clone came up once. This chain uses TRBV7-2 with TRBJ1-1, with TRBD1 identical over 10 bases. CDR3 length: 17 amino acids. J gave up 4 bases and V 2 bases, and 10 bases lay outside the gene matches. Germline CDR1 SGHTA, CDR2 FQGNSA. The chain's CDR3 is CASSLWPTGTGATEAFF. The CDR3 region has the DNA TGTGCCAGCAGCTTATGGCCGACCGGGACAGGGGCCACTGAAGCTTTCTTT.

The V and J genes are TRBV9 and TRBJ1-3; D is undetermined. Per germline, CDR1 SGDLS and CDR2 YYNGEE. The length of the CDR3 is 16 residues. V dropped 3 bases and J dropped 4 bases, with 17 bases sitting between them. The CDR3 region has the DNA TGTGCCAGCAGCGAAAGTTACCTCCACTCGGGAAACACCATATATTTT. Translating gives CASSESYLHSGNTIYF.

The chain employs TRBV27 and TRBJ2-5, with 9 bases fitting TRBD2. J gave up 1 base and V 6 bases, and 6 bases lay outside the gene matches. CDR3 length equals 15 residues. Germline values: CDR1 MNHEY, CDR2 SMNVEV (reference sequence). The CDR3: CASRGASGIQETQYF. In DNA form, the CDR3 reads TGTGCCAGCAGGGGCGCTAGCGGGATCCAAGAGACCCAGTACTTC.

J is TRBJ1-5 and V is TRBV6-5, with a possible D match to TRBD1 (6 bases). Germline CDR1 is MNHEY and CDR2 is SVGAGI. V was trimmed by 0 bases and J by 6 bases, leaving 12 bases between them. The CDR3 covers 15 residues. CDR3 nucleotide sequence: TGTGCCAGCAGTTACTCCTCAGGGGCGGGTCAGCCCCAGCATTTT. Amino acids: CASSYSSGAGQPQHF.

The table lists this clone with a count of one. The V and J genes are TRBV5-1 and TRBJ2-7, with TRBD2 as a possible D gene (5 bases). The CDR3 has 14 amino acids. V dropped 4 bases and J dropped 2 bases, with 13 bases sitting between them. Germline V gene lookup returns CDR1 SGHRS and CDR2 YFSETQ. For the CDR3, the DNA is TGCGCCAGCAGCCCCGCAAGCGGACCCTACGAGCAGTACTTC. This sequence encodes CASSPASGPYEQYF.

CDR3 bases: TGTGCCAGCAGGACAATCAGTGGGCAGTTCTTC. Translated: CASRTISGQFF. The chain employs TRBV2 and TRBJ2-1; unclear D gene. Trimming took 6 bases from V and 12 from J, leaving 12 bases between them. The CDR3 contains 11 residues. Germline CDR1 SNHLY, CDR2 FYNNEI.

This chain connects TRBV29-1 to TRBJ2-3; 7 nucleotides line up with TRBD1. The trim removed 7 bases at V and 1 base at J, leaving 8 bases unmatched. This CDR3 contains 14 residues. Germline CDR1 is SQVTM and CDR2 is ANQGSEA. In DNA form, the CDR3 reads TGCAGCGCAGGCCGACAGGGACGCACAGATACGCAGTATTTT. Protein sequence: CSAGRQGRTDTQYF.

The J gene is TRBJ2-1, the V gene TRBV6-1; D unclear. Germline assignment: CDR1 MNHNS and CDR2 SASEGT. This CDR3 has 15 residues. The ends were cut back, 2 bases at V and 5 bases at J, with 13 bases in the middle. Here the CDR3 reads CASSESLGRNNEQFF. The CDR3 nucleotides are TGTGCCAGCAGTGAAAGCCTAGGCCGGAACAATGAGCAGTTCTTC.

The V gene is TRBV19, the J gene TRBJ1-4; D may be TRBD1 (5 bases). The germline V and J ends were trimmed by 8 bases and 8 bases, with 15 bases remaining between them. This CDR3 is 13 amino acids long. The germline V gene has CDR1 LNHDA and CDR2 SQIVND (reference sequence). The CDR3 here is CASHPRVGEKLFF. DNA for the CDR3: TGTGCCAGTCATCCCAGGGTGGGCGAAAAACTGTTTTTT.

The CDR3 protein is CASRPRVAGQPQHF. The CDR3 DNA reads as TGTGCCAGCAGACCCCGAGTGGCGGGTCAGCCCCAGCATTTT. The rearrangement links TRBV28 to TRBJ1-5; the D is unclear. CDR3 length: 14 amino acids. The ends were cut back, 6 bases at V and 6 bases at J, with 15 bases in the middle. In germline, CDR1 is MDHEN, CDR2 SYDVKM.

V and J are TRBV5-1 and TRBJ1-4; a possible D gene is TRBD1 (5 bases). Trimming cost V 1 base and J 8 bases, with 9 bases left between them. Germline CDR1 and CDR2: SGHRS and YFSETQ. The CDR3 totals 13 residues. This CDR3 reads CASSLWQGEKLFF. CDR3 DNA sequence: TGCGCCAGCAGCTTGTGGCAGGGCGAAAAACTGTTTTTT.

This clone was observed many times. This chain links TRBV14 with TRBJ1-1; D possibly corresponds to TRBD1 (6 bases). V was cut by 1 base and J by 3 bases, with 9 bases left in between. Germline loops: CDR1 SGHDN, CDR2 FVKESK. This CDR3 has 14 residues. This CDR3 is CASSQAGHYTEAFF. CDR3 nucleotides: TGTGCCAGCAGCCAAGCGGGACACTACACTGAAGCTTTCTTT.

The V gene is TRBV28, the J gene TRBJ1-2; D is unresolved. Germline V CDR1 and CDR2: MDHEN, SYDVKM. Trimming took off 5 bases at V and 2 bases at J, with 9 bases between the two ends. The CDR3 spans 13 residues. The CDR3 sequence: CASSPTGNYGYTF. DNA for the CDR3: TGTGCCAGCAGTCCAACGGGGAACTATGGCTACACCTTC.